The text below deals with one T cell receptor (beta chain). Its antigen target is currently unknown. There are no base qualities to consult, and no much larger clone falls within one base. The data were taken from a study of OX40 agonist ivuxolimab in advanced cancers. A note on the overall study: The costimulatory receptor OX40 (CD134) was targeted by ivuxolimab, a fully human IgG2 agonistic monoclonal antibody. In the dose-escalation cohort, 65% to 85% of patients were male, and the mean age was roughly 60 years with a range of roughly 23 to 90. Peripheral TCRbeta sequencing aimed to test whether ivuxolimab altered TCR sequence diversity and caused clonal T-cell expansion. Three dose-escalation patients achieved partial responses, one with hepatocellular carcinoma and two with cutaneous melanoma. Intravenous ivuxolimab was administered to patients every 2 weeks at six dose levels: 0.01, 0.1, 0.3, 1.5, 3 and 10 mg/kg. Of the approximately 53 patients in dose escalation, approximately 20 had hepatocellular carcinoma, some 15 had melanoma, 9 had renal cell carcinoma and 9 had head and neck cancer. The monotherapy dose-escalation portion (N ≈ 52 patients) of the phase I ivuxolimab trial is reported in the paper. Patients were allowed to have had prior anti-PD-1, anti-PD-L1 or anti-CTLA-4 therapy, and approximately 41% of the dose-escalation patients had previously received checkpoint inhibitors.

Genomic DNA was isolated from the sorted cells so that the TCRbeta CDR3 region could be sequenced. The immunoSEQ Assay was used for sequencing of TCRbeta CDR3 regions. This immuneACCESS table, as held by TCRdb, lists in-frame sequences with V and J called but not all clones. Of the missing ones, under half trace to an unresolved V gene in checked studies; the others have no known cause. This sample has roughly 92,000 clones in its table, and around nine tenths of those were observed once. The ten largest clones represent around 0.86% of the sample. Patients with a history of autoimmune disease or receiving systemic immunosuppression were excluded from the trial. In every dose cohort, peripheral blood was drawn for TCR sequencing at baseline, cycle 4 day 1, and cycle 7 day 1. Samples were obtained from an open-label, multicenter, first-in-human phase I dose-escalation trial of ivuxolimab. Adults with locally advanced or metastatic melanoma, renal cell carcinoma, hepatocellular carcinoma or head and neck squamous cell carcinoma were enrolled in the trial. CD4+ and CD8+ T cells were sorted separately from peripheral blood before TCR sequencing.

Including the terminal cysteine and phenylalanine, the CDR3 comprises 14 residues. The retained sequence is limited to the CDR3, 42 bases, with the frame set at the first base. CDR1 and CDR2 (SGHNT, YYREEE) derive from the germline V gene (reference sequence). For this chain, trimming is 6 bases at the V end and 1 base at the J end, and the number of junction bases without a gene match is 2. The research as a whole found: At doses of 0.1 to 3.0 mg/kg, clonal expansion of both CD4+ and CD8+ T cells in blood was seen between baseline and week 6. After ivuxolimab, CD8+ T cells had more expanded clones than CD4+ T cells on average. The antigen specificity of the clonally expanded peripheral T cells was not determined. Low levels of normalized T-cell clonal expansion were also seen in some patients who did not respond. Partial responders in the 0.1-3.0 mg/kg groups had among the lowest normalized peripheral clonal expansion, especially among CD8+ T cells.

This sequence was found in an adult with an advanced solid tumor such as melanoma, head and neck, liver or kidney cancer. The material was CD4+ or CD8+ T cells sorted from blood, obtained in a trial of the OX40 agonist ivuxolimab. Here the chain combines TRBV5-4 and TRBJ2-2; 8 middle bases align to TRBD2. The CDR3 protein is CASTGRGNTGELFF. At the DNA level, the sequence is TGTGCCAGCACCGGGAGGGGGAACACCGGGGAGCTGTTTTTT.